The 6 T cell receptor beta chains below come from one sample, sequenced in a study of shared clonotypes between healthy human individuals. Here immunoSEQ multiplex PCR was the method, and the copy in TCRdb shows in-frame clones only, minus some. Of fewer than 1.8 million clones listed, less than 99% were seen once; the top ten hold 0.3% to 0.45%. The source material was naive CD4+ T cells sorted from blood. Subset given: CD45RA+ positively selected. The receptor set was obtained from a young man in good health.

This chain connects TRBV5-1 to TRBJ2-5; 14 bases agree with TRBD2. Germline V gives CDR1 SGHRS, CDR2 YFSETQ. The V and J ends lost 0 bases and 13 bases, in that order; junction bases with no gene match: 5. The CDR3 is 14 amino acids. CDR3 in amino acids: CASSLGKTSGRVYF. The CDR3 nucleotides read TGCGCCAGCAGCTTGGGGAAGACTAGCGGGAGGGTGTACTTC.

This clone was observed once. J is TRBJ1-2 and V is TRBV19; TRBD1 agrees at 9 bases. This CDR3 spans 13 amino acids. Germline CDR1 LNHDA, CDR2 SQIVND (reference sequence). V shed 7 bases and J 6 bases; nucleotides not matched to a gene: 6. DNA for the CDR3: TGTGCCAGTAAAACACAGGGGGCGGATGGCTACACCTTC. Its translation: CASKTQGADGYTF.

The V and J genes are TRBV6-4 and TRBJ2-1, with D unclear. The CDR3 runs to 13 residues. Germline loops: CDR1 MRHNA, CDR2 SNTAGT. Trimming left V 5 bases short and J 9 bases short, with 14 bases between. As DNA, the CDR3 is TGTGCCAGCAGTCACGGTGGCGGTTCTGAGCAGTTCTTC. Amino acids: CASSHGGGSEQFF.

The J gene is TRBJ2-1, the V gene TRBV14; 8 nucleotides agree with TRBD2. The V gene end was trimmed by 0 bases and the J gene end by 4 bases; junction bases not matched to a gene: 11. The CDR3 is 18 amino acids. Germline CDR1 SGHDN, CDR2 FVKESK. CDR3: CASSQDHLGLAGYNEQFF. In DNA form, the CDR3 reads TGTGCCAGCAGCCAAGATCATCTCGGGCTAGCGGGTTACAATGAGCAGTTCTTC.

This chain connects TRBV5-1 to TRBJ2-5, with TRBD2 matching 9 bases. The germline V gene encodes CDR1 SGHRS and CDR2 YFSETQ. With 5 bases clipped from V and 5 bases from J, the junction kept 10 bases outside the gene matches. The CDR3 has 15 amino acids. CDR3 sequence: CASRTREGRAETQYF. The CDR3, as DNA: TGCGCCAGCAGGACGCGGGAGGGCCGGGCGGAGACCCAGTACTTC.

This clone came up once. The chain combines TRBV18 with TRBJ2-1; D is unclear. This CDR3 is 12 amino acids long. CDR1 KGHSH and CDR2 LQKENI come from the germline V gene. Between the trimmed V and J ends, which lost 6 bases and 7 bases, there was a span of 10 bases. The CDR3 spells CASSPTNNEQFF. The CDR3 DNA reads as TGTGCCAGCTCCCCCACGAATAATGAGCAGTTCTTC.